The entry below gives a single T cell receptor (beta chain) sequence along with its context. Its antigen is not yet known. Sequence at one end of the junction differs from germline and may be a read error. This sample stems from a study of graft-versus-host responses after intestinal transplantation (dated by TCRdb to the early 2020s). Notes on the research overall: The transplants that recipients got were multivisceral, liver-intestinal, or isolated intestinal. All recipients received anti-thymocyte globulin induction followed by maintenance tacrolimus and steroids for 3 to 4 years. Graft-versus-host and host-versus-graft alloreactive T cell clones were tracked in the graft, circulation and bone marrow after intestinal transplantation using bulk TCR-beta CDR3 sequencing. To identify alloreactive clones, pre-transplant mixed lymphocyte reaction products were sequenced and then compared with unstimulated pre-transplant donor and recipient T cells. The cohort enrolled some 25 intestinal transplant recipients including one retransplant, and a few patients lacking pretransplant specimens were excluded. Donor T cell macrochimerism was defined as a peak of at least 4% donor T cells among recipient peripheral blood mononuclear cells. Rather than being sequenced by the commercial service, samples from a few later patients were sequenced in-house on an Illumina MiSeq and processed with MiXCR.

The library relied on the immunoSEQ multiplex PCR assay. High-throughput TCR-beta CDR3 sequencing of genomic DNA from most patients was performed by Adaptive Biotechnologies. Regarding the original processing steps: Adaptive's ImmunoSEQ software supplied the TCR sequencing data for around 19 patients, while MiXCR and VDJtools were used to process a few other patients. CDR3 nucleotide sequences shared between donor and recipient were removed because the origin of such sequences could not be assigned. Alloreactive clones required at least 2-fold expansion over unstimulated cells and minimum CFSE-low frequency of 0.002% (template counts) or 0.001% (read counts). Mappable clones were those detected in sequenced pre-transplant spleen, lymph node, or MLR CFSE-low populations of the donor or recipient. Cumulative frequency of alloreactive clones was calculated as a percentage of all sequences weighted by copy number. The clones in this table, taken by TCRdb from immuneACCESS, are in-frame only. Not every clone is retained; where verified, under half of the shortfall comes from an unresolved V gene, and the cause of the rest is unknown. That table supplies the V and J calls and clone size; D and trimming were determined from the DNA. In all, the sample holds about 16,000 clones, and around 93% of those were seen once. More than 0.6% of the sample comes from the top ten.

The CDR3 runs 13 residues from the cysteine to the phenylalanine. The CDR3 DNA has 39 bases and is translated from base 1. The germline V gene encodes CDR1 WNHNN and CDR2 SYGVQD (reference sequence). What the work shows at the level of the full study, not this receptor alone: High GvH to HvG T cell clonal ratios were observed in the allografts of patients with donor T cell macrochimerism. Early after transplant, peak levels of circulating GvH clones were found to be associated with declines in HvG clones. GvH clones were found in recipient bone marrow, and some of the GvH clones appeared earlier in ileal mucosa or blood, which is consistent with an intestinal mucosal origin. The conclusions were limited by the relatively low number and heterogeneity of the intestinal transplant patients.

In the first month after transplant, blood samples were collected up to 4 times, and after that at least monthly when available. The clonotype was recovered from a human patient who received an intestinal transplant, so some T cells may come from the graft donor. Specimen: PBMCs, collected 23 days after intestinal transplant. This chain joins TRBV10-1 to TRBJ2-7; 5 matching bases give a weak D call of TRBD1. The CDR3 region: CASSEGQGYAQYF. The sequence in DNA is TGCGCCAGCAGTGAGGGTCAGGGCTACGCGCAGTACTTC.